This T cell receptor beta chain comes out of a study of blood T cell repertoires in COVID-19 (dated by TCRdb to about 2020). As for the study more broadly: Samples from collaborators originated in the United States, Italy and Spain and spanned both the acute and convalescent phases of COVID-19. Where HLA class I and class II types were available, the types were taken from metadata supplied by the sample provider, not from assay-based typing. Nearly every sample came with metadata listing a de-identified subject ID, COVID-19 status, age in years and sex. The material from the prospective study consisted of cDNA or gDNA derived from T cells, B-cell-depleted T cells, or PBMCs. Samples came from the ongoing ImmuneRACE study (first 160 participants) plus 1,254 subjects from 6 global collaborators. The dataset comprised deeply sampled blood TCRbeta repertoires from subjects exposed to, actively infected with, or recovered from COVID-19. The repertoires were made available in a free public database intended to serve as a resource for research on the immune response to SARS-CoV-2.

What the work shows at the level of the full study, not this receptor alone: Clinical and demographic metadata were provided uncurated, with the amount varying by source and participant.

For this clone: Its antigen is currently not known. No qualities accompany the bases; no much larger clone lies one base away.

CDR1 and CDR2 are drawn from the germline V gene: MNHEY, SVGAGI. V drops 0 bases and J drops 8 bases, leaving 19 bases in between. The CDR3 runs 16 residues from the cysteine to the phenylalanine. Left in the record is the CDR3 DNA by itself, 48 bases read in frame from the first base. The collaborating institutions used their own protocols to collect whole blood in K2EDTA tubes. Collaborator samples were shipped for TCRbeta analysis as frozen whole blood, isolated PBMCs, or DNA extracted from either sample type. TCRbeta CDR3 regions were amplified from genomic DNA by means of the immunoSEQ Assay, a bias-controlled multiplex PCR. The authors' pipeline ran thus. Within the assay, amplification of reference gene primers was used to estimate how many nucleated cells each sample contained. To quantify the absolute abundance of each unique TCRbeta CDR3 rearrangement, sequence reads were collapsed and filtered. Productive Simpson clonality was computed per sample as the square root of Simpson's diversity index over productive rearrangements. TCRdb obtained this table from immuneACCESS and retained in-frame rearrangements with V and J assigned. These tables miss some clones; where compared with another copy, unresolved V genes account for less than half of the shortfall, and the remainder is unexplained. V, J and clone size are those of that table, while D and trimming were read from the DNA. Present in this sample are approximately 72,000 clones, approximately 84% of which were seen just once. The ten largest make up approximately 8.8% of the sample.

Sequences were obtained from peripheral blood. This sequence was found in a man in his fifties or sixties with active COVID-19. This chain is built from TRBV6-5 and TRBJ2-5, with TRBD2 tentatively as D gene (6 bases match). The sequence in DNA is TGTGCCAGCAGTTACTCGGTCAGGTCGGCCGGGAGTACCCAGTACTTC. Translated, this is CASSYSVRSAGSTQYF.